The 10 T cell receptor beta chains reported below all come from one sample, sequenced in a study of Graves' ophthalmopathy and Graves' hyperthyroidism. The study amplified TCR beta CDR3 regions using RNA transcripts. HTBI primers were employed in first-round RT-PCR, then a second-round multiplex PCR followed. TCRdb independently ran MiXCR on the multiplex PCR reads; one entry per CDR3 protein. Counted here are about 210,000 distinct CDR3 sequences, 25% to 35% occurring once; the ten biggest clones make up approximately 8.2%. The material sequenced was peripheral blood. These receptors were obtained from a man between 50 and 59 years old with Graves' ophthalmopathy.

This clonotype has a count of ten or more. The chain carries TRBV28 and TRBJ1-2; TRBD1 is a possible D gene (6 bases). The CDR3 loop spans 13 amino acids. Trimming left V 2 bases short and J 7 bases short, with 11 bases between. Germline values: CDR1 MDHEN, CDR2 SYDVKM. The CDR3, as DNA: TGTGCCAGCAGTTTAATACAGGGAGGTGGCTACACCTTC. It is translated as CASSLIQGGGYTF.

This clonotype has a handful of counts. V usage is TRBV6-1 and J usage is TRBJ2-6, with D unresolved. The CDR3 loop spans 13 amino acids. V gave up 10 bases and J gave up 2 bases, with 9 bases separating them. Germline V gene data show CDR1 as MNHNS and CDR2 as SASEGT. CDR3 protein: CATQKPGANVLTF. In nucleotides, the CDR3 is TGTGCCACCCAAAAGCCTGGGGCCAACGTCCTGACTTTC.

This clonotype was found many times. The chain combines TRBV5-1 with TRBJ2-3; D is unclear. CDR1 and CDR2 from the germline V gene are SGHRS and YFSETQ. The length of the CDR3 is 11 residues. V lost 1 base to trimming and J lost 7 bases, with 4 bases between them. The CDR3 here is CASSLQNTQYF. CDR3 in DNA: TGCGCCAGCAGCTTGCAAAATACGCAGTATTTT.

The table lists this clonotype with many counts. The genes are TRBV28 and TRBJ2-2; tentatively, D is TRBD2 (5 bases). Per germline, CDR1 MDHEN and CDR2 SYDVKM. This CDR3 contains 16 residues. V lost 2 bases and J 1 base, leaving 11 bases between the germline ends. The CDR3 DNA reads TGTGCCAGCAGTTTAGGAGGATGGAAGAACACCGGGGAGCTGTTTTTT. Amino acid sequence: CASSLGGWKNTGELFF.

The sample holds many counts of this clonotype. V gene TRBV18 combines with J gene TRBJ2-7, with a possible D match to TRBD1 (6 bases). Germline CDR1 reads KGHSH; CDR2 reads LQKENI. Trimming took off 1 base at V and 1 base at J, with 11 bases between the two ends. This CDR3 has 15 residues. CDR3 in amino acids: CASSPQPRGSYEQYF. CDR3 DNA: TGTGCCAGCTCACCACAGCCGAGGGGGTCCTACGAGCAGTACTTC.

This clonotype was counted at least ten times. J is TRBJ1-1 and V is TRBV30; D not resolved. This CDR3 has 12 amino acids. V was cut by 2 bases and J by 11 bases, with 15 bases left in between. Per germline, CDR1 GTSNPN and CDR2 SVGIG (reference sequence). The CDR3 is CAWSSGFGDAFF. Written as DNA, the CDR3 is TGTGCCTGGAGTAGTGGATTTGGAGACGCTTTCTTT.

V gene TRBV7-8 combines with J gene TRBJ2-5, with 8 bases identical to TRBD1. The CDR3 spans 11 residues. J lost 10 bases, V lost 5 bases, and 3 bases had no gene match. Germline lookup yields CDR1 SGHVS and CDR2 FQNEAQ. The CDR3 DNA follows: TGTGCCAGCAGCCCGACAGGGGACCAGTACTTC. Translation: CASSPTGDQYF.

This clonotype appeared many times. This CDR3 is CASSLSGSFGNTIYF. CDR3 in DNA: TGTGCCAGCAGCCTCAGCGGGAGCTTTGGCAACACCATATATTTT. The chain is built from TRBV7-2 and TRBJ1-3; D is uncertain. The CDR3 runs 15 residues. CDR1 SGHTA and CDR2 FQGNSA come from the germline V gene. V lost 5 bases, J lost 7 bases, and 18 bases lay in between.

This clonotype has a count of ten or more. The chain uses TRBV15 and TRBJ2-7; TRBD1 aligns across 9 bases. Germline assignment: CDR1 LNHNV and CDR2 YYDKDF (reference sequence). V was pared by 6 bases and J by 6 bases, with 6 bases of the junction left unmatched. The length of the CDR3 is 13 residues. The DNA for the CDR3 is TGTGCCACCAGATCGACAGGGGGTAGCGAGCAGTACTTC. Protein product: CATRSTGGSEQYF.

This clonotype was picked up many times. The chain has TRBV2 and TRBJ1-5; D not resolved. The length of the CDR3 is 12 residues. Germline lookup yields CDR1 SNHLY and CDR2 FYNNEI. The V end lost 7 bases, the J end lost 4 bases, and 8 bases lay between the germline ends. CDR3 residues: CASKSGNQPQHF. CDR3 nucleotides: TGTGCCAGCAAATCTGGAAATCAGCCCCAGCATTTT.